The TCR beta chain under discussion was sequenced for a study of T cells in localized non-small cell lung cancer. The data were produced by immunoSEQ multiplex PCR, yet TCRdb's version contains in-frame clones alone and is incomplete. The repertoire consists of 70,000 to 90,000 clones, with around 82% occurring once and the leading ten covering 8% to 10%. For this clone: Its target is unknown.

This CDR3 contains 15 residues. Trimming took 5 bases from V and 0 from J, leaving 11 bases between them. From germline, CDR1 is SGHAT and CDR2 FQNNGV. General study points: In adjacent lung appeared a median approximately 61 of the top 100 tumor clones. A raised T cell density in blood coincided with lengthier overall survival. Maximal T cell clonality occurred in uninvolved adjacent lung, with tumor ranking below it.

The rearrangement uses TRBV11-2 and TRBJ2-1; D perhaps matches TRBD2 (6 bases). Sequences were derived from peripheral blood, sampled before any cancer treatment. This receptor was identified in a female donor older than 55 with stage I lung adenocarcinoma. CDR3 coding DNA: TGTGCCAGCAGCCGCGGGACTCGCTCCTACAATGAGCAGTTCTTC. It is translated as CASSRGTRSYNEQFF.